This T cell receptor (beta chain) comes out of a study of OX40 agonist ivuxolimab in advanced cancers. As to this clone: What it binds is not known.

The germline gives CDR1 LGHNA, CDR2 YNFKEQ. The CDR3 consists of 16 residues. V shed 4 bases, J shed 6 bases, and the junction held 13 bases outside the gene matches. Findings and caveats of the study: Clonal expansion from baseline to week 6 occurred in both CD4+ and CD8+ T cells. In CD8+ T cells, expanded clones were on average more numerous than in CD4+.

Using immunoSEQ multiplex PCR, the repertoire was profiled, and TCRdb retains in-frame clones only, with some absent. The sample includes tens of thousands of clones, roughly four fifths seen only once; the top ten take around 1%. The chain recombines TRBV4-2 with TRBJ1-2; 8 nucleotides line up with TRBD1. This clonotype originated in an adult with an advanced solid tumor such as melanoma, head and neck, liver or kidney cancer. The input for sequencing was CD4+ or CD8+ T cells sorted from blood, taken in a trial of the OX40 agonist ivuxolimab. CDR3 in amino acids: CASSPTLDREVNGYTF. The CDR3 coding sequence is TGTGCCAGCAGCCCTACCTTGGACAGGGAGGTGAATGGCTACACCTTC.